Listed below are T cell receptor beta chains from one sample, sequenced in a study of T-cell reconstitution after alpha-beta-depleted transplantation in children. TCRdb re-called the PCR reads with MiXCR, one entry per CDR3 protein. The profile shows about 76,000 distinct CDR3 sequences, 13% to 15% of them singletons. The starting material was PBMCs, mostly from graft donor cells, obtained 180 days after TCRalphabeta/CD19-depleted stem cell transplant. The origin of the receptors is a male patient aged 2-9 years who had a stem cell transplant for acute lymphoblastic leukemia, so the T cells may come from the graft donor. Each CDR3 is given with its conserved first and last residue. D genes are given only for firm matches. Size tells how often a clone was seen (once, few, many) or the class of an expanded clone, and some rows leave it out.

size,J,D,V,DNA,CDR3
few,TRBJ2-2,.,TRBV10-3,TGTGCCATTACGTCTGAGAGGACAGCCATAACCGGGGAGCTGTTTTTT,CAITSERTAITGELFF
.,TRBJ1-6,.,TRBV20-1,TGCAGTGCTAGGAGAGGCAGTCATTCACCCCTCCACTTT,CSARRGSHSPLHF
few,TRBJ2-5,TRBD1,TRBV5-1,TGCGCCAGCAGCTGGGGGACAGGGCAGGAGACCCAGTACTTC,CASSWGTGQETQYF
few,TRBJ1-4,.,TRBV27,TGTGCCAGCAGTGTCCGGGGCCGTAATGAAAAACTGTTTTTT,CASSVRGRNEKLFF
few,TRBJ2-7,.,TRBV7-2,TGTGCCAGCAGCTTACAGGGCCACAGAGAGCAGTACTTC,CASSLQGHREQYF
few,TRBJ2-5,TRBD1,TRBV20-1,TGCAGTGCCCGCGGTGCCAGGGGGCTATCCGAGACCCAGTACTTC,CSARGARGLSETQYF
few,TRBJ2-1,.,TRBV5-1,TGCGCCAGCAGCTTGTCAGGCAACGATTACAATGAGCAGTTCTTC,CASSLSGNDYNEQFF
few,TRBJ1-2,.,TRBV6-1,TGTGCCAGCAGTGAACTTTTCGGAACAGCCCCTTATGGCTACACCTTC,CASSELFGTAPYGYTF
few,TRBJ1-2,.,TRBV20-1,TGCAGTGCCACATCCAAGACAGGAGGGCCCTATGGCTACACCTTC,CSATSKTGGPYGYTF
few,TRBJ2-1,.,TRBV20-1,TGCAGTTCCATCCCTCACTACAATGAGCAGTTCTTC,CSSIPHYNEQFF
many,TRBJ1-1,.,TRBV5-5,TGTGCCAGCAGCTGGCAGGGGAACACTGAAGCTTTCTTT,CASSWQGNTEAFF
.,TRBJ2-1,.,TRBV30,TGTGCCTGGAACCCCAGGGGACGCTACAATGAGCAGTTCTTC,CAWNPRGRYNEQFF
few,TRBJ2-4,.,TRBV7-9,TGTGCCAGCAGCCCGCCCCGGGGACTAGCCAAAAACATTCAGTACTTC,CASSPPRGLAKNIQYF
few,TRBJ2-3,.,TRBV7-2,TGTGCCAGCAGCTTAATCCTCACAGATACGCAGTATTTT,CASSLILTDTQYF